The 30 T cell receptor beta chains below come from one sample, sequenced in a study of shared clonotypes between healthy human individuals. TCRdb keeps only in-frame clones here, not all; method: immunoSEQ multiplex PCR. The table includes about 710,000 clones, about two thirds detected once. Material: memory CD4+ T cells sorted from blood. Subset meaning: CD45RA-negative fraction. Source of these receptors: a woman aged 25 to 39 in good health.

The chain links TRBV28 to TRBJ1-1; unclear D gene. The germline V and J ends were trimmed by 5 bases and 5 bases, with 9 bases remaining between them. The CDR3 sequence is 12 residues long. Looked up from germline, CDR1 is MDHEN and CDR2 is SYDVKM. Written as DNA, the CDR3 is TGTGCCAGCAGTCTGGCGAGGACTGAAGCTTTCTTT. This gives the protein CASSLARTEAFF.

This clone has only one observation. The sample carries other DNA sequences with the same CDR3. The rearrangement joins TRBV18 to TRBJ1-2, with D perhaps TRBD1 (5 bases). V lost 3 bases and J 3 bases, leaving 11 bases between the germline ends. Germline V CDR1 and CDR2: KGHSH, LQKENI. The CDR3 is 14 amino acids. CDR3 nucleotides: TGTGCCAGCTCACCGAGCGGGGGGGACTATGGCTACACCTTC. The encoded protein is CASSPSGGDYGYTF.

The chain has TRBV7-2 and TRBJ1-1; TRBD1 might be the D (6 bases). V was clipped by 5 bases and J by 2 bases, with 18 bases between them. The CDR3 spans 16 residues. Per germline, CDR1 SGHTA and CDR2 FQGNSA. The CDR3 nucleotides read TGTGCCAGCAGCCTGAGGATGGGACAAGTCAACACTGAAGCTTTCTTT. The encoded protein is CASSLRMGQVNTEAFF.

This clone was detected a few times. This chain links TRBV30 with TRBJ2-5; D is unclear. The J call may be in error: the DNA end matches TRBJ2-7 better. CDR1 GTSNPN and CDR2 SVGIG come from the germline V gene (reference sequence). This CDR3 spans 15 amino acids. The CDR3 nucleotides are TGTGCCTGGAGCTATCGGCAGACACTCTCCTACGAGCAGTACTTC. Protein: CAWSYRQTLSYEQYF.

The chain is built from TRBV28 and TRBJ1-2; a possible D gene is TRBD1 (5 bases). V was clipped by 2 bases and J by 5 bases, with 9 bases between them. Germline CDR1 MDHEN, CDR2 SYDVKM. The CDR3 is 13 amino acids. CDR3 DNA sequence: TGTGCCAGCAGTTTACACGGGACTTATGGCTACACCTTC. It is translated as CASSLHGTYGYTF.

In this sample, this clone turned up once. The rearrangement links TRBV15 to TRBJ2-1; TRBD2 matches 13 bases. The CDR3 covers 19 residues. Unmatched junction bases numbered 15, after V lost 4 bases and J lost 6 bases. Germline V gene sequence: CDR1 LNHNV, CDR2 YYDKDF (reference sequence). CDR3 residues: CATSTRLAGGPSPANEQFF. The CDR3 bases are TGTGCCACCAGCACCCGACTAGCGGGAGGTCCCTCTCCGGCCAATGAGCAGTTCTTC.

The CDR3 sequence is CASSLNRRGETQYF. As DNA, the CDR3 is TGTGCCAGCAGCTTAAACAGAAGAGGGGAGACCCAGTACTTC. The rearrangement links TRBV7-2 to TRBJ2-5, with a possible D match to TRBD2 (5 bases). V gave up 2 bases and J gave up 5 bases, with 12 bases separating them. Germline V gene sequence: CDR1 SGHTA, CDR2 FQGNSA. CDR3 length: 14 amino acids.

The J gene is TRBJ1-5, the V gene TRBV19; no clear D gene. This CDR3 region has 16 residues. Per germline, CDR1 LNHDA and CDR2 SQIVND (reference sequence). V lost 5 bases and J lost 0, with 14 bases in between. The chain's CDR3 is CASSATPDHSNQPQHF. DNA of the CDR3: TGTGCCAGTAGTGCTACTCCGGACCATAGCAATCAGCCCCAGCATTTT.

In regard to this clone: Other DNA sequences of this sample code for an identical CDR3. This chain links TRBV4-1 with TRBJ2-7, with 11 positions matching TRBD2. The CDR3 covers 15 residues. Losses at the gene ends were 1 base for V and 4 bases for J; bases not matched to a gene: 3. The germline CDR1 and CDR2 sequences are MGHRA and YSYEKL. CDR3 region: CASSQAGTSGYEQYF. DNA of the CDR3: TGCGCCAGCAGCCAAGCCGGGACTAGCGGTTACGAGCAGTACTTC.

This chain connects TRBV2 to TRBJ2-5; D might be TRBD1 (5 bases). Germline V CDR1 and CDR2: SNHLY, FYNNEI. The CDR3 is made up of 15 amino acids. The germline V and J ends were trimmed by 6 bases and 1 base, with 15 bases remaining between them. The CDR3 DNA is TGTGCCAGCAGACTTCTAAGGACATCCCAAGAGACCCAGTACTTC. Translating it yields CASRLLRTSQETQYF. Using reference TRBV2 and TRBJ2-5 for the parts outside the CDR3, the full variable domain is EPEVTQTPSHQVTQMGQEVILRCVPISNHLYFYWYRQILGQKVEFLVSFYNNEISEKSEIFDDQFSVERPDGSNFTLKIRSTKLEDSAMYFCASRLLRTSQETQYFGPGTRLLVL.

CDR3 DNA: TGCAGCGTTGGGCGTACATTCAACTCCTACGAGCAGTACTTC. Amino acids: CSVGRTFNSYEQYF. The rearrangement joins TRBV29-1 to TRBJ2-7; D remains ambiguous. Germline CDR1 is SQVTM and CDR2 is ANQGSEA. Trimming removed 4 bases from V and 0 bases from J, with 13 bases in between. This CDR3 is built from 14 residues.

This clone was recorded once. The chain joins TRBV5-1 to TRBJ1-1, with no clear D. The CDR3 is made up of 13 amino acids. Germline loops: CDR1 SGHRS, CDR2 YFSETQ. Trimming took off 3 bases at V and 1 base at J, with 7 bases between the two ends. The CDR3 spells CASSYRGNTEAFF. The DNA of the CDR3 is TGCGCCAGCAGCTATCGAGGGAACACTGAAGCTTTCTTT. The full variable domain, rest sourced from reference TRBV5-1 and TRBJ1-1, is KAGVTQTPRYLIKTRGQQVTLSCSPISGHRSVSWYQQTPGQGLQFLFEYFSETQRNKGNFPGRFSGRQFSNSRSEMNVSTLELGDSALYLCASSYRGNTEAFFGQGTRLTVV.

The DNA for the CDR3 is TGTGCCAGCAGTGACCCGGACAGGGTGGTGGATACGCAGTATTTT. Translation: CASSDPDRVVDTQYF. The J gene is TRBJ2-3, the V gene TRBV6-1; 8 bases align to TRBD1. Trimming took 3 bases from V and 6 from J; bases not matched to a gene: 8. This CDR3 spans 15 amino acids. Germline V CDR1 and CDR2: MNHNS, SASEGT.

In its sample, this clone was seen once. V and J are TRBV2 and TRBJ2-1; D is unclear. This CDR3 is 12 amino acids long. The V gene's germline CDR1 is SNHLY and CDR2 FYNNEI. V gave up 5 bases and J gave up 7 bases, with 9 bases separating them. The chain's CDR3 is CASSIGPNEQFF. CDR3 sequence (DNA): TGTGCCAGCAGTATCGGCCCAAATGAGCAGTTCTTC. The full variable domain, rest sourced from reference TRBV2 and TRBJ2-1, is EPEVTQTPSHQVTQMGQEVILRCVPISNHLYFYWYRQILGQKVEFLVSFYNNEISEKSEIFDDQFSVERPDGSNFTLKIRSTKLEDSAMYFCASSIGPNEQFFGPGTRLTVL.

This chain uses TRBV4-2 with TRBJ2-7; 10 positions agree with TRBD2. The V segment lost 1 base and the J segment 4 bases; nucleotides outside the gene matches: 4. The CDR3 consists of 15 residues. Germline V CDR1 and CDR2: LGHNA, YNFKEQ. The chain's CDR3 is CASSQGNSGRYEQYF. CDR3 in DNA: TGTGCCAGCAGCCAAGGAAATAGCGGGAGGTACGAGCAGTACTTC.

J is TRBJ1-5 and V is TRBV29-1, with 7 positions matching TRBD1. The germline V gene has CDR1 SQVTM and CDR2 ANQGSEA. CDR3 length: 12 residues. V was pared by 7 bases and J by 4 bases, with 4 bases of the junction left unmatched. As DNA, the CDR3 is TGCAGCGCTGGGACAGTGAATCAGCCCCAGCATTTT. It specifies CSAGTVNQPQHF.

The V call is TRBV5-1, the J call TRBJ1-1; no firm D call. Trimming shortened V by 6 bases and J by 0 bases, and 12 bases separated the two germline ends. The germline CDR1 and CDR2 sequences are SGHRS and YFSETQ. The CDR3 runs to 14 residues. The CDR3: CASTEQNMNTEAFF. CDR3 DNA: TGCGCCAGCACGGAACAGAACATGAACACTGAAGCTTTCTTT.

In this sample, this clone turned up a few times. The genes are TRBV7-8 and TRBJ2-5; the match to TRBD2 covers 7 bases. V lost 8 bases to trimming and J lost 1 base; unmatched junction nucleotides: 4. Germline CDR1 SGHVS, CDR2 FQNEAQ. This CDR3 is 13 amino acids long. This CDR3 reads CASQRDFQETQYF. CDR3 DNA sequence: TGTGCCAGCCAGCGGGACTTCCAAGAGACCCAGTACTTC.

This chain uses TRBV6-1 with TRBJ1-2; D gene unclear. Germline values: CDR1 MNHNS, CDR2 SASEGT. The V end was cut by 6 bases, the J end by 10 bases, with 15 bases between. The CDR3 totals 12 residues. The CDR3 DNA reads as TGTGCCAGCAGACTAATGGAGTCCTTCTACACCTTC. This gives the protein CASRLMESFYTF.

The chain employs TRBV5-4 and TRBJ1-2, with a weak D call TRBD1 (6 bases). The CDR3 totals 12 residues. The V gene lost 10 bases and the J gene lost 13 bases, with 23 bases spanning the gap. The V gene's germline CDR1 is SGHNT and CDR2 YYREEE (reference sequence). CDR3 sequence reads: CAGGYWDKACTF. The CDR3 DNA sequence: TGTGCCGGGGGGTACTGGGACAAGGCATGCACCTTC.

As regards this clone: This CDR3 is also generated by other DNA sequences in the sample. This chain links TRBV28 with TRBJ1-3; D perhaps matches TRBD1 (5 bases). The CDR3 has 13 residues. Germline values: CDR1 MDHEN, CDR2 SYDVKM. V was cut by 5 bases and J by 2 bases, with 7 bases left in between. CDR3 in amino acids: CASSLGAGNTIYF. The CDR3 nucleotides read TGTGCCAGCAGTCTGGGGGCTGGAAACACCATATATTTT. The complete variable domain, with remaining parts taken from reference TRBV28 and TRBJ1-3, reads DVKVTQSSRYLVKRTGEKVFLECVQDMDHENMFWYRQDPGLGLRLIYFSYDVKMKEKGDIPEGYSVSREKKERFSLILESASTNQTSMYLCASSLGAGNTIYFGEGSWLTVV.

This clone was observed once. The chain links TRBV28 to TRBJ2-1; 8 nucleotides agree with TRBD2. This CDR3 contains 15 residues. Per the germline V gene, CDR1 is MDHEN and CDR2 is SYDVKM. Trimming took 6 bases from V and 6 from J; bases not matched to a gene: 10. As DNA, the CDR3 is TGTGCCAGCAGCGGACTAGCCCGCTTGGGCAATGAGCAGTTCTTC. Translating it yields CASSGLARLGNEQFF.

This clone was seen a handful of times. The chain couples TRBV5-1 to TRBJ2-5; D is perhaps TRBD1 or TRBD2 (6 bases each). The CDR3 runs 14 residues. Germline CDR1 and CDR2: SGHRS and YFSETQ. V was cut by 4 bases and J by 5 bases, with 15 bases left in between. CDR3 sequence (DNA): TGCGCCAGCAGCCCGGGGGCCCCTGGGGAGACCCAGTACTTC. This gives the protein CASSPGAPGETQYF.

The rearrangement links TRBV28 to TRBJ2-7; D call uncertain. CDR3 length: 15 residues. CDR1 and CDR2 (germline): MDHEN, SYDVKM. V lost 5 bases, J lost 3 bases, and 17 bases lay in between. CDR3 sequence: CASSPPDGANYEQYF. The CDR3 DNA sequence: TGTGCCAGCAGTCCCCCAGACGGTGCCAACTACGAGCAGTACTTC. The variable domain in full, with the rest retrieved from reference TRBV28 and TRBJ2-7, is DVKVTQSSRYLVKRTGEKVFLECVQDMDHENMFWYRQDPGLGLRLIYFSYDVKMKEKGDIPEGYSVSREKKERFSLILESASTNQTSMYLCASSPPDGANYEQYFGPGTRLTVT.

The count of this clone is one. The rearrangement uses TRBV6-1 and TRBJ2-7; 7 bases are shared with TRBD1. With 4 bases clipped from V and 0 bases from J, the junction kept 9 bases outside the gene matches. CDR1 and CDR2 (germline): MNHNS, SASEGT. The CDR3 contains 16 residues. Written as DNA, the CDR3 is TGTGCCAGCAGTGTAACAGGGGACCTAAGCTCCTACGAGCAGTACTTC. Translation gives CASSVTGDLSSYEQYF.

This clone was recorded a few times. The rearrangement joins TRBV5-1 to TRBJ2-7; TRBD1 agrees at 9 bases. CDR1 and CDR2 (germline): SGHRS, YFSETQ. The CDR3 runs to 17 residues. Germline trimming cut 3 bases from V and 6 bases from J; bases unmatched to any gene: 16. The CDR3 DNA is TGCGCCAGCAGCTCCGGGACATTCCGGACAGGGGAACGCGAGCAGTACTTC. Residues: CASSSGTFRTGEREQYF.

The genes are TRBV18 and TRBJ1-2; TRBD1 matches 10 bases. J was trimmed by 7 bases and V by 4 bases; bases with no gene match: 9. Germline CDR1 reads KGHSH; CDR2 reads LQKENI. CDR3 length equals 15 residues. CDR3 sequence reads: CASSLGTGEASGYTF. DNA of the CDR3: TGTGCCAGCTCACTCGGGACAGGGGAGGCTAGTGGCTACACCTTC.

This sequence joins TRBV2 and TRBJ1-5, with 9 positions matching TRBD1. This CDR3 is built from 15 residues. V lost 6 bases to trimming and J lost 1 base; unmatched junction nucleotides: 4. Germline assignment: CDR1 SNHLY and CDR2 FYNNEI. CDR3 nucleotides: TGTGCCAGCAGGGGACAGGGCTTAAGCAATCAGCCCCAGCATTTT. Translating it yields CASRGQGLSNQPQHF. Together with reference TRBV2 and TRBJ1-5, the CDR3 gives the full variable domain: EPEVTQTPSHQVTQMGQEVILRCVPISNHLYFYWYRQILGQKVEFLVSFYNNEISEKSEIFDDQFSVERPDGSNFTLKIRSTKLEDSAMYFCASRGQGLSNQPQHFGDGTRLSIL.

The chain uses TRBV21-1 and TRBJ2-3; whether TRBD1, the table's D call, matches the DNA was not checked. TRBV21-1 represents a pseudogene. This CDR3 spans 17 amino acids. CDR3: CASSTWTGALSTDTQYF. CDR3 DNA sequence: TGTGCCAGCAGCACCTGGACAGGGGCTCTTAGCACAGATACGCAGTATTTT.

About this clone: The sample carries other DNA sequences with the same CDR3. The chain has TRBV28 and TRBJ1-4; a possible D gene is TRBD1 (5 bases). The CDR3 totals 13 residues. V gave up 3 bases and J gave up 3 bases, with 5 bases separating them. Germline values: CDR1 MDHEN, CDR2 SYDVKM. The CDR3 here is CASSFRANEKLFF. CDR3 coding DNA: TGTGCCAGCAGTTTCAGGGCTAATGAAAAACTGTTTTTT.